This entry lists 23 T cell receptor beta chains sequenced from one sample in a study of regulatory T cells in long-lasting Graves disease (dated by TCRdb to 2020 to 2023). The time point label on this specimen signifies: persistent/refractory GD, antithyroid drugs over 5 years with positive TRAb. RNA was extracted from PBMCs in TRIzol for both TCR sequencing and RNA sequencing. Preparation of the library involved multiplex PCR. TCRdb records Illumina HiSeq 4000 as the sequencer. To build TCR beta libraries, CDR3 regions were amplified by Arm-PCR using iRepertoire HTBI primers. TCRdb reanalyzed the raw reads on its own, using fastp at Q25 for trimming and MiXCR for clone calling, and kept in-frame beta chains. Each entry merges the rows of one CDR3 protein and shows their most common DNA and genes. Present in this sample are a few hundred thousand distinct CDR3 sequences, less than 30% of which were seen just once. 25% to 35% of the sample is in the top ten clones.

The sample consisted of peripheral blood mononuclear cells (PBMCs), taken when the disease was refractory, from a patient treated with antithyroid drugs. These receptors all come from a woman aged 40 to 50 with Graves disease. Donor details come from another sample of the same person, matched by shared clones.

This clonotype was picked up many times. CDR3 sequence (DNA): TGTGCCAGCATCCTCCGGGGCGGGAGGGAGACCCAGTACTTC. This gives the protein CASILRGGRETQYF. The V and J genes are TRBV6-1 and TRBJ2-5; 8 nucleotides align to TRBD2. Germline CDR1 and CDR2: MNHNS and SASEGT. There are 14 residues in the CDR3. V was pared by 7 bases and J by 5 bases, with 9 bases of the junction left unmatched.

The sample holds many counts of this clonotype. This rearrangement joins TRBV6-5 to TRBJ2-7, with D tentatively TRBD1 (6 bases). The CDR3 is 14 amino acids. CDR1 and CDR2 (germline): MNHEY, SVGAGI. With 4 bases removed from V and 6 bases from J, the gap between germline ends came to 16 bases. For the CDR3, the DNA is TGTGCCAGCAGTTTCTCCCAGACAGGCCCCGAGCAGTACTTC. This codes for CASSFSQTGPEQYF.

This clonotype occurred a few times. The chain carries TRBV7-9 and TRBJ2-7; no reliable D call. CDR1 and CDR2 from the germline V gene are SEHNR and FQNEAQ (reference sequence). CDR3 length: 19 residues. V was clipped by 5 bases and J by 2 bases, with 28 bases between them. CDR3 bases: TGTGCCAGCAGCCCAGAGTTGGGTCCCAGAAACGCCTTTCCCTACGAGCAGTACTTC. Translated, it gives CASSPELGPRNAFPYEQYF.

At least ten counts were recorded for this clonotype. The chain uses TRBV6-5 and TRBJ1-5; maybe TRBD1 (5 bases). CDR3 length equals 21 residues. Deletions cut 0 bases from V and 3 bases from J, with 27 bases between. In germline, CDR1 is MNHEY, CDR2 SVGAGI. CDR3 loop: CASSYSTFVLGGWFPNQPQHF. The CDR3 coding sequence is TGTGCCAGCAGTTACTCGACTTTCGTTCTGGGGGGTTGGTTCCCCAATCAGCCCCAGCATTTT.

This clonotype was counted at least ten times. The chain is built from TRBV12-3 or TRBV12-4 and TRBJ2-7; 9 positions agree with TRBD1. With V trimmed by 2 bases and J by 2 bases, 4 bases remained unmatched. This CDR3 comprises 15 residues. CDR3 sequence reads: CASSLRTGGPYEQYF. Here the CDR3 DNA reads TGTGCCAGCAGTTTACGCACAGGGGGCCCCTACGAGCAGTACTTC.

The genes are TRBV6-1 and TRBJ1-3; D is ambiguous. Trimming shortened V by 5 bases and J by 1 base, and 12 bases separated the two germline ends. CDR3 length: 15 residues. The germline CDR1 and CDR2 sequences are MNHNS and SASEGT. The DNA of the CDR3 is TGTGCCAGCAGTACCTCCCCTGGGTCTGGAAACACCATATATTTT. This translates into CASSTSPGSGNTIYF.

This chain links TRBV6-2 or TRBV6-3 with TRBJ2-7; 9 nucleotides line up with TRBD2. The CDR3 extends over 14 amino acids. V was clipped by 6 bases and J by 2 bases; unmatched bases: 5. Looked up from germline, CDR1 is MNHEY and CDR2 is SVGEGT. CDR3 in DNA: TGTGCCAGCAGCCGCGGGGGGGGGCCCTACGAGCAGTACTTC. It translates to CASSRGGGPYEQYF.

Details on this clonotype: A much larger clone differs from this one at a single base, so this may be a read error. The chain has TRBV29-1 and TRBJ2-7; 10 bases match TRBD2. The last part of the DNA fits TRBJ2-5 better; the J call may be wrong. The CDR3 extends over 16 amino acids. Germline assignment: CDR1 SQVTM and CDR2 ANQGSEA. The CDR3 sequence is CSASTEVAGGRGTQYF. DNA of the CDR3: TGCAGCGCCAGTACCGAGGTAGCGGGAGGCCGGGGGACCCAGTACTTC.

Only a few counts were recorded for this clonotype. The chain employs TRBV5-1 and TRBJ2-7, with D possibly matching TRBD2 (5 bases). This CDR3 is built from 15 residues. CDR1 and CDR2 from the germline V gene are SGHRS and YFSETQ. V lost 0 bases to trimming and J lost 6 bases, with 16 bases between them. In nucleotides, the CDR3 is TGCGCCAGCAGCTTGGTGGGGAACGGAGGCGGCGAGCAGTACTTC. Translating it yields CASSLVGNGGGEQYF.

This clonotype was recorded at least ten times. The chain is built from TRBV2 and TRBJ2-4, with 7 bases matching TRBD1. The germline V gene has CDR1 SNHLY and CDR2 FYNNEI. Trimming removed 3 bases from V and 0 bases from J; junction bases left unmatched: 2. The CDR3 has 15 amino acids. The CDR3 coding sequence is TGTGCCAGCAGTGAGGGACAGCTAGCCAAAAACATTCAGTACTTC. It is translated as CASSEGQLAKNIQYF.

This clonotype was picked up many times. V is TRBV27 and J is TRBJ2-7; a possible D gene is TRBD2 (5 bases). CDR3 length: 15 residues. Trimming cost V 5 bases and J 0 bases, with 14 bases left between them. Germline CDR1 and CDR2: MNHEY and SMNVEV (reference sequence). CDR3 residues: CASSRGQSFSYEQYF. The CDR3 DNA sequence: TGTGCCAGCAGTCGGGGTCAGAGTTTCTCCTACGAGCAGTACTTC.

The chain joins TRBV5-1 to TRBJ2-7, with 13 bases lining up with TRBD2. Germline lookup yields CDR1 SGHRS and CDR2 YFSETQ. The CDR3 length is 15 residues. V gave up 4 bases and J gave up 3 bases; unmatched junction bases: 4. The CDR3 spells CASSHGLAGDYEQYF. The DNA of the CDR3 is TGCGCCAGCAGCCACGGACTAGCGGGAGACTACGAGCAGTACTTC.

This clonotype was detected many times. The rearrangement uses TRBV2 and TRBJ2-5; 7 nucleotides align to TRBD2. V lost 6 bases and J lost 3; bases outside the gene matches: 4. Germline CDR1 SNHLY, CDR2 FYNNEI. CDR3 length: 13 amino acids. CDR3 in amino acids: CASRGRAEETQYF. CDR3 nucleotide sequence: TGTGCCAGCAGGGGGAGGGCCGAAGAGACCCAGTACTTC. Full variable domain (missing parts from reference TRBV2 and TRBJ2-5): EPEVTQTPSHQVTQMGQEVILRCVPISNHLYFYWYRQILGQKVEFLVSFYNNEISEKSEIFDDQFSVERPDGSNFTLKIRSTKLEDSAMYFCASRGRAEETQYFGPGTRLLVL.

This clonotype has a handful of counts. This chain connects TRBV20-1 to TRBJ2-5; D is undetermined. The CDR3 is 13 amino acids. Germline CDR1 reads DFQATT; CDR2 reads SNEGSKA (reference sequence). Trimming left V 6 bases short and J 3 bases short, with 14 bases between. For the CDR3, the DNA is TGCAGTGCCCACCTTGGTGTCGAAGAGACCCAGTACTTC. Its protein product is CSAHLGVEETQYF.

V and J are TRBV28 and TRBJ2-7; possibly TRBD1 for D (5 bases). V gave up 1 base and J gave up 5 bases, with 15 bases separating them. Germline CDR1 is MDHEN and CDR2 is SYDVKM. The CDR3 totals 15 residues. This CDR3 reads CASSLLTEKRDEQYF. The CDR3 DNA is TGTGCCAGCAGTTTATTGACAGAGAAACGGGACGAGCAGTACTTC.

This clonotype was seen at least ten times. The genes are TRBV19 and TRBJ2-7, with TRBD1 as a possible D gene (6 bases). CDR1 LNHDA and CDR2 SQIVND come from the germline V gene (reference sequence). V shed 3 bases and J shed 3 bases, with 12 bases lying between them. This CDR3 contains 14 residues. The CDR3 DNA follows: TGTGCCAGTAGTATGTCGCAGGGGCTCTACGAGCAGTACTTC. This codes for CASSMSQGLYEQYF.

The chain combines TRBV6-2 or TRBV6-3 with TRBJ1-1; D gene unclear. Germline CDR1 and CDR2: MNHEY and SVGEGT. This CDR3 contains 13 residues. V lost 6 bases to trimming and J lost 9 bases, with 17 bases between them. CDR3 nucleotides: TGTGCCAGCAGCCAGGCCTTCGACACGAAAGCTTTCTTT. Translated: CASSQAFDTKAFF.

This clonotype was counted many times. This chain links TRBV7-9 with TRBJ1-1, with D perhaps matching TRBD1 (6 bases). Deletions cut 5 bases from V and 1 base from J, with 20 bases between. CDR3 size: 17 residues. CDR1 and CDR2 (germline): SEHNR, FQNEAQ (reference sequence). In nucleotides, the CDR3 is TGTGCCAGCAGCCTTCAGTGGACGACAGGCACGAACACTGAAGCTTTCTTT. It is translated as CASSLQWTTGTNTEAFF.

CDR3 loop: CSAGRHRGYEQYF. The DNA for the CDR3 is TGCAGTGCTGGTAGGCACAGGGGGTACGAGCAGTACTTC. The J gene is TRBJ2-7, the V gene TRBV20-1; 8 nucleotides match TRBD1. Germline CDR1 is DFQATT and CDR2 is SNEGSKA (reference sequence). The trim removed 5 bases at V and 4 bases at J, leaving 7 bases unmatched. The CDR3 totals 13 residues.

The rearrangement uses TRBV29-1 and TRBJ2-2; no clear D gene. The V and J ends lost 7 bases and 4 bases respectively, with 16 bases between them. Germline V gene data show CDR1 as SQVTM and CDR2 as ANQGSEA. The CDR3 runs to 14 residues. The DNA for the CDR3 is TGCAGCGCCCTCCAGCTTAAGGGCACCGGGGAGCTGTTTTTT. Translated: CSALQLKGTGELFF.

This clonotype has only a few counts. The chain couples TRBV27 to TRBJ2-3, with 8 bases that match TRBD2. Trimming removed 3 bases from V and 7 bases from J; junction bases left unmatched: 15. This CDR3 contains 17 residues. Germline CDR1 and CDR2: MNHEY and SMNVEV (reference sequence). CDR3 loop: CASSFRGGGGPANTQYF. Here the CDR3 DNA reads TGTGCCAGCAGTTTTCGGGGTGGCGGGGGGCCCGCGAATACGCAGTATTTT.

Worth noting for this clonotype: Possible read error: a much larger clone is one base away. The chain is built from TRBV12-3 or TRBV12-4 and TRBJ1-1, with TRBD1 matching over 7 bases. CDR3 length equals 13 residues. V was clipped by 5 bases and J by 5 bases; unmatched bases: 5. The CDR3 DNA sequence: TGTGCCAGCAGTCCAGGGACAGTTACTGAAGCTTTCTTT. Residues: CASSPGTVTEAFF.

This clonotype was recorded at least ten times. The chain carries TRBV29-1 and TRBJ2-7; 9 bases are shared with TRBD1. V was pared by 3 bases and J by 3 bases, with 6 bases of the junction left unmatched. This CDR3 is 14 amino acids long. Germline CDR1 and CDR2: SQVTM and ANQGSEA. In DNA form, the CDR3 reads TGCAGCGTTGAGGACAGGGGCCTAAACTACGAGCAGTACTTC. This encodes CSVEDRGLNYEQYF.